These T cell receptor beta chains were read from a single sample in a study of vaccination effects on CD4 cells after COVID-19. These receptors' antigens are unknown. Method: immunoSEQ multiplex PCR; TCRdb's copy keeps in-frame clones and lacks some. The top ten hold 15% of the sample, which has more than 35,000 clones, roughly 66% seen once. The specimen comprised CD4+ T cells from PBMCs cultured with HCoV-OC43 spike peptides, sampled before COVID-19 vaccination. The receptors come from a human donor who received a COVID-19 vaccine. The CDR3 runs from the conserved cysteine through the conserved F or W. Each record gives: clone size, J gene, D gene, V gene, CDR3 protein, CDR3 DNA. The D gene is left open where the match is weak. Rows give clone size only sometimes, using once, few, many, or a class for an expanded clone.

size: -; J: TRBJ1-2; D: TRBD1; V: TRBV5-1; CDR3: CASSSGQGTYGYTF; DNA: TGCGCCAGCAGCTCCGGACAGGGGACCTATGGCTACACCTTC
size: -; J: TRBJ1-4; D: -; V: TRBV5-1; CDR3: CASSLGQGTPRREKLFF; DNA: TGCGCCAGCAGCTTGGGGCAGGGTACGCCACGGCGTGAAAAACTGTTTTTT
size: once; J: TRBJ2-6; D: TRBD2; V: TRBV6-2/TRBV6-3; CDR3: CASSYSASGRASGANVLTF; DNA: TGTGCCAGCAGTTACTCCGCTAGCGGGAGGGCTTCTGGGGCCAACGTCCTGACTTTC
size: -; J: TRBJ1-1; D: -; V: TRBV5-1; CDR3: CASSLTIANTEAFF; DNA: TGCGCCAGCAGCTTGACCATAGCGAACACTGAAGCTTTCTTT
size: -; J: TRBJ2-6; D: -; V: TRBV5-4; CDR3: CASSLAGNGANVLTF; DNA: TGTGCCAGCAGCTTAGCAGGGAATGGGGCCAACGTCCTGACTTTC
size: few; J: TRBJ2-7; D: -; V: TRBV4-2; CDR3: CASSHNGRYEQYF; DNA: TGTGCCAGCAGCCATAACGGAAGGTACGAGCAGTACTTC
size: -; J: TRBJ1-1; D: -; V: TRBV6-5; CDR3: CASSFPAGAVFF; DNA: TGTGCCAGCAGCTTTCCCGCGGGGGCTGTTTTCTTT
size: once; J: TRBJ1-4; D: -; V: TRBV19; CDR3: CASSIQPRDRVRGKLFF; DNA: TGTGCCAGTAGTATTCAACCCCGGGACCGGGTCCGGGGAAAACTGTTTTTT
size: -; J: TRBJ1-1; D: -; V: TRBV6-5; CDR3: CASGNREGNTEAFF; DNA: TGTGCCAGCGGAAACAGGGAGGGGAACACTGAAGCTTTCTTT
size: -; J: TRBJ2-5; D: -; V: TRBV20-1; CDR3: CSAEVGRAQYF; DNA: TGCAGTGCGGAGGTGGGGCGGGCCCAGTACTTC
size: -; J: TRBJ1-4; D: TRBD1; V: TRBV19; CDR3: CASSILYRGRGGATNEKLFF; DNA: TGTGCCAGTAGTATTCTGTACAGGGGGCGCGGAGGTGCAACTAATGAAAAACTGTTTTTT
size: -; J: TRBJ2-1; D: -; V: TRBV24-1; CDR3: CATSDPLTRNNEQFF; DNA: TGTGCCACCAGTGATCCCCTTACCAGAAACAATGAGCAGTTCTTC
size: -; J: TRBJ1-5; D: TRBD1; V: TRBV6-5; CDR3: CASILGQGKQPQHF; DNA: TGTGCCAGCATCCTGGGACAGGGTAAGCAGCCCCAGCATTTT
size: -; J: TRBJ1-2; D: -; V: TRBV2; CDR3: CASSERPLNGYTF; DNA: TGTGCCAGCAGTGAACGGCCCCTTAATGGCTACACCTTC
size: few; J: TRBJ1-4; D: -; V: TRBV5-5; CDR3: CASSFRAAPMGEKLFF; DNA: TGTGCCAGCAGCTTCCGGGCCGCCCCCATGGGGGAAAAACTGTTTTTT
size: -; J: TRBJ1-3; D: -; V: TRBV7-8; CDR3: CASSWGPLKSSGNTIYF; DNA: TGTGCCAGCAGCTGGGGACCGCTAAAAAGCTCTGGAAACACCATATATTTT
size: -; J: TRBJ1-5; D: -; V: TRBV11-2; CDR3: CASSLGSGGPYSNQPQHF; DNA: TGTGCCAGCAGCTTAGGTTCGGGGGGGCCCTATAGCAATCAGCCCCAGCATTTT
size: -; J: TRBJ2-1; D: TRBD1; V: TRBV6-6; CDR3: CASSSTDRGLMPFF; DNA: TGTGCCAGCAGTTCCACCGACAGGGGGTTAATGCCGTTCTTC
size: few; J: TRBJ1-1; D: TRBD1; V: TRBV19; CDR3: CASSIDGYRGSEVWNTEAFF; DNA: TGTGCCAGTAGTATAGATGGATACAGGGGTTCGGAAGTTTGGAACACTGAAGCTTTCTTT
size: few; J: TRBJ2-3; D: -; V: TRBV5-1; CDR3: CASSSTDTDTQYF; DNA: TGCGCCAGCAGCTCTACCGATACAGATACGCAGTATTTT
size: -; J: TRBJ2-1; D: TRBD2; V: TRBV3-1/TRBV3-2; CDR3: CASSMTSGSYNEQFF; DNA: TGTGCCAGCAGCATGACTAGCGGGAGTTACAATGAGCAGTTCTTC
size: -; J: TRBJ2-2; D: -; V: TRBV3-1/TRBV3-2; CDR3: CASSQEPGLNTGELFF; DNA: TGTGCCAGCAGCCAAGAGCCGGGGTTGAACACCGGGGAGCTGTTTTTT
size: -; J: TRBJ2-7; D: TRBD2; V: TRBV7-2; CDR3: CASSLTSKGEQYF; DNA: TGTGCCAGCAGCTTGACTAGCAAGGGCGAGCAGTACTTC
size: -; J: TRBJ2-2; D: -; V: TRBV30; CDR3: CAWIQTVNTGELFF; DNA: TGTGCCTGGATCCAGACTGTGAACACCGGGGAGCTGTTTTTT
size: -; J: TRBJ1-1; D: -; V: TRBV12-5; CDR3: CASGLSPPGLNTEAFF; DNA: TGTGCTAGTGGTTTGTCCCCCCCAGGGTTGAACACTGAAGCTTTCTTT
size: -; J: TRBJ1-1; D: -; V: TRBV4-1; CDR3: CASSQGRGRGNTEAFF; DNA: TGCGCCAGCAGCCAAGGTCGGGGGCGCGGGAACACTGAAGCTTTCTTT
size: -; J: TRBJ2-3; D: -; V: TRBV11-2; CDR3: CASSLNAGLPDTQYF; DNA: TGTGCCAGCAGCTTAAATGCGGGTTTACCAGATACGCAGTATTTT
size: -; J: TRBJ2-1; D: TRBD2; V: TRBV6-1; CDR3: CASSEMCGGYNEQFF; DNA: TGTGCCAGCAGTGAAATGTGCGGGGGCTACAATGAGCAGTTCTTC
size: -; J: TRBJ2-4; D: -; V: TRBV7-2; CDR3: CASSQEGLHRAKNIQYF; DNA: TGTGCCAGCAGCCAGGAGGGACTCCACAGAGCCAAAAACATTCAGTACTTC
size: -; J: TRBJ1-2; D: TRBD1; V: TRBV10-3; CDR3: CAISETGGGYGYTF; DNA: TGTGCCATCAGTGAGACAGGGGGCGGTTATGGCTACACCTTC
size: -; J: TRBJ2-5; D: -; V: TRBV5-4; CDR3: CASSFPGRAGETQYF; DNA: TGTGCCAGCAGCTTCCCAGGAAGGGCCGGGGAGACCCAGTACTTC
size: -; J: TRBJ1-1; D: -; V: TRBV6-5; CDR3: CASTSYTEAFF; DNA: TGTGCCAGCACTTCATACACTGAAGCTTTCTTT
size: -; J: TRBJ1-1; D: -; V: TRBV27; CDR3: CASSLIGSTINTEAFF; DNA: TGTGCCAGCAGTTTAATAGGGTCCACCATTAACACTGAAGCTTTCTTT
size: -; J: TRBJ1-5; D: TRBD1; V: TRBV5-5; CDR3: CASSYRDRENQPQHF; DNA: TGTGCCAGCAGCTACCGGGACAGGGAGAATCAGCCCCAGCATTTT
size: -; J: TRBJ2-5; D: TRBD1; V: TRBV4-1; CDR3: CASSQHAGTGAGETQYF; DNA: TGCGCCAGCAGCCAACACGCCGGGACAGGGGCGGGAGAGACCCAGTACTTC